Given below is one T cell receptor (beta chain) in context. This record belongs to a study of blood T cell repertoires in COVID-19. Study summary: The United States, Italy and Spain provided the acute and convalescent COVID-19 samples. In each case, the material was cDNA or gDNA derived from T cells, B-cell-depleted T cells, or PBMCs.

The germline V gene has CDR1 MDHEN and CDR2 SYDVKM. Trimming at V came to 3 bases and at J to 4 bases, leaving 5 bases not matched to a gene. The CDR3 has 15 amino acids. Per the authors' pipeline: Reference gene primer amplification gave nucleated cell count estimates. The data were produced by immunoSEQ multiplex PCR, yet TCRdb's version contains in-frame clones alone and is incomplete. That table supplies the V and J calls and clone size; D and trimming were determined from the DNA. This table holds 50,000 to 55,000 clones, just over 85% found once. The genes are TRBV28 and TRBJ1-5; 8 nucleotides align to TRBD1. The source material was peripheral blood. The sequence was collected from a man between 70 and 80 years old with acute or convalescent COVID-19. CDR3 nucleotide sequence: TGTGCCAGCAGTTTGGACAGGGCCCCTAATCAGCCCCAGCATTTT. This encodes CASSLDRAPNQPQHF.